The 5 T cell receptor beta chains below were found in one sample sequenced in a study of glioma-infiltrating T cells after dendritic cell vaccination. Here immunoSEQ multiplex PCR was the method, and the copy in TCRdb shows in-frame clones only, minus some. This table has roughly 70,000 clones, almost 85% appearing once. Sequenced material: blood, taken before dendritic cell vaccination. The receptor set was obtained from a human donor with glioblastoma.

V and J are TRBV5-4 and TRBJ2-7; 7 nucleotides match TRBD1. The CDR3 is 15 residues long. Germline V CDR1 and CDR2: SGHNT, YYREEE (reference sequence). V gave up 2 bases and J gave up 5 bases; unmatched junction bases: 10. The CDR3 spells CASSFDRVKDDEQYF. For the CDR3, the DNA is TGTGCCAGCAGCTTCGACAGGGTGAAAGATGACGAGCAGTACTTC. Full variable domain (missing parts from reference TRBV5-4 and TRBJ2-7): ETGVTQSPTHLIKTRGQQVTLRCSSQSGHNTVSWYQQALGQGPQFIFQYYREEENGRGNFPPRFSGLQFPNYSSELNVNALELDDSALYLCASSFDRVKDDEQYFGPGTRLTVT.

CDR3 nucleotide sequence: TGTGCCAGCAGCCAAGGTTACGGGGGGCAAAGTACCGGGGAGCTGTTTTTT. This translates into CASSQGYGGQSTGELFF. This chain uses TRBV14 with TRBJ2-2, with a tentative D call TRBD2 (7 bases). Germline assignment: CDR1 SGHDN and CDR2 FVKESK. The CDR3 has 17 amino acids. V lost 1 base and J 5 bases, leaving 17 bases between the germline ends.

This clone was counted a single time. This sequence joins TRBV18 and TRBJ2-5, with 7 bases aligning to TRBD2. V lost 4 bases to trimming and J lost 5 bases; unmatched junction nucleotides: 13. This CDR3 contains 16 residues. Germline CDR1 KGHSH, CDR2 LQKENI. CDR3 nucleotide sequence: TGTGCCAGCTCACTAGAGCGGGGAGCTACTGGGGAGACCCAGTACTTC. Translated, it gives CASSLERGATGETQYF.

J is TRBJ1-1 and V is TRBV30, with a weak D call TRBD1 (5 bases). This CDR3 has 14 amino acids. Trimming left V 4 bases short and J 1 base short, with 13 bases between. CDR1 GTSNPN and CDR2 SVGIG come from the germline V gene (reference sequence). The chain's CDR3 is CAWTTWGGNTEAFF. The CDR3 DNA is TGTGCCTGGACTACTTGGGGGGGGAACACTGAAGCTTTCTTT.

This clone was counted between two and nine times. V usage is TRBV18 and J usage is TRBJ2-5; 9 positions agree with TRBD1. Trimming cost V 5 bases and J 5 bases; bases outside gene matches: 6. Germline CDR1 and CDR2: KGHSH and LQKENI. The CDR3 covers 14 residues. As DNA, the CDR3 is TGTGCCAGCTCATACACAGGGGGCTGGGAGACCCAGTACTTC. This sequence encodes CASSYTGGWETQYF.